This T cell receptor (beta chain) was observed in a study of blood T cell repertoires in COVID-19. Overall study context: The cDNA or gDNA used as material had been derived from T cells, B-cell-depleted T cells, or PBMCs.

In the original workflow: From reference gene primer amplification, estimates of nucleated cell counts were derived. This table comes from immunoSEQ multiplex PCR, and its TCRdb copy is limited to in-frame clones, with some not included. Clone size and V and J calls were adopted from that table, with D and trimming inferred from the DNA. The sample has approximately 240,000 clones; 80% to 95% are singletons. Cohort allocation depended upon clinical history that participants reported. The study counted Cohort 3 donors as recovered given two negative PCRs, clearance, or symptom resolution. Germline CDR1 and CDR2: LGHDT and YNNKEL (reference sequence). V lost 1 base, J lost 0 bases, and 4 bases stayed unmatched. This CDR3 has 16 amino acids. This clone has a single count.

Specimen: PBMCs or T cells enriched from blood (not recorded which). The receptor was isolated from a young woman who had recovered from COVID-19. The genes are TRBV3-1 (or the pseudogene TRBV3-2) and TRBJ2-3; 7 bases are a match to TRBD2. CDR3 bases: TGTGCCAGCAGCCAAGTCGGCGGGGGTAGCACAGATACGCAGTATTTT. This gives the protein CASSQVGGGSTDTQYF.